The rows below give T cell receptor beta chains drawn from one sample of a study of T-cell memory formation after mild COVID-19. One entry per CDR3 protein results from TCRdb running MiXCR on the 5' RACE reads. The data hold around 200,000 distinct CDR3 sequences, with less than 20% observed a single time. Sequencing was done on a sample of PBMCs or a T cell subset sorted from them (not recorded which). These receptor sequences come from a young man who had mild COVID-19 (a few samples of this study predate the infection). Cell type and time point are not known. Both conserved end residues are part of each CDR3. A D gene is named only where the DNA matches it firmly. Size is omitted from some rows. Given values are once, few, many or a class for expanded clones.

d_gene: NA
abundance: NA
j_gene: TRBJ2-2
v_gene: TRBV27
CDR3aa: CASSPLGAPNTGELFF
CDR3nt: TGTGCCAGCAGTCCCCTGGGGGCACCGAACACCGGGGAGCTGTTTTTT

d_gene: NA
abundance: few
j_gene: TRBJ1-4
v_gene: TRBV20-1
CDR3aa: CSARGTGGAGEKLFF
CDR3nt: TGCAGTGCTCGGGGGACGGGGGGCGCGGGTGAAAAACTGTTTTTT

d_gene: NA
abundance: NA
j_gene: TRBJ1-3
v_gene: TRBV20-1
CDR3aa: CSARGTSGPGNTIYF
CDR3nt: TGCAGTGCTAGAGGGACCAGCGGCCCTGGAAACACCATATATTTT

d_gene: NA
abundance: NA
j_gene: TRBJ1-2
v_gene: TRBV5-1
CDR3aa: CASSSGAGAPYGYTF
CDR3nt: TGCGCCAGCAGCTCGGGGGCAGGGGCCCCATATGGCTACACCTTC

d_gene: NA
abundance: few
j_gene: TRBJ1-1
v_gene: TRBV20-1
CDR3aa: CSASRQNTEAFF
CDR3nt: TGCAGTGCTAGTCGACAAAACACTGAAGCTTTCTTT

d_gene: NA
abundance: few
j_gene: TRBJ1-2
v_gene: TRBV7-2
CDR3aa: CASSPMVQYPALQGYTF
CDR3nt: TGTGCCAGCAGCCCTATGGTTCAGTATCCCGCTTTGCAAGGCTACACCTTC

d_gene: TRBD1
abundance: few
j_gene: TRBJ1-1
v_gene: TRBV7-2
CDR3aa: CASSRGTGVTEAFF
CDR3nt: TGTGCCAGCAGCCGCGGGACAGGGGTCACTGAAGCTTTCTTT

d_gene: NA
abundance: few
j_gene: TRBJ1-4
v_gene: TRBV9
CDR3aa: CASSARDEKLFF
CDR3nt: TGTGCCAGCAGCGCGAGAGATGAAAAACTGTTTTTT

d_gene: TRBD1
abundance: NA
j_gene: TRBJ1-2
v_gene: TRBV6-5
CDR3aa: CASTPQGGGLGYGYTF
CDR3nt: TGTGCCAGCACTCCTCAGGGGGGTGGGCTAGGCTATGGCTACACCTTC

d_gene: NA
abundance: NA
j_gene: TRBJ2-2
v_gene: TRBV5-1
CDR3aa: CASSPGTGTGELFF
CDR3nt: TGCGCCAGCAGCCCCGGGACGGGCACCGGGGAGCTGTTTTTT

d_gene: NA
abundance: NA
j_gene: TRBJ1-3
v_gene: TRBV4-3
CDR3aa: CASSQDGRGGSGNTIYF
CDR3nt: TGCGCCAGCAGCCAAGATGGGAGGGGGGGCTCTGGAAACACCATATATTTT